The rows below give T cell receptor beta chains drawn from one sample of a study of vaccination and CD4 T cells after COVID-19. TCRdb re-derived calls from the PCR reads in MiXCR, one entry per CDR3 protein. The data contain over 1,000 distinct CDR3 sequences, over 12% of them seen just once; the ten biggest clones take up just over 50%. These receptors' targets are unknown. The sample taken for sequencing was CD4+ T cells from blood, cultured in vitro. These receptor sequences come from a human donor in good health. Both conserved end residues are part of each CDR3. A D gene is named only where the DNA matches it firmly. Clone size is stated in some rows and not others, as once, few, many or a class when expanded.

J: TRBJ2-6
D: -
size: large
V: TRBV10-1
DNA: TGCGCCAGCAGTGTTGAGCGACGCTCTGGGGCCAACGTCCTGACTTTC
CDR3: CASSVERRSGANVLTF

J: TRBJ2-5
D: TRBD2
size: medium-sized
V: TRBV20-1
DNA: TGCAGTCCGCTAGTGTTGGTTTTGCGGGAGGGGGAAGGAGAGACCCAGTACTTC
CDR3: CSPLVLVLREGEGETQYF

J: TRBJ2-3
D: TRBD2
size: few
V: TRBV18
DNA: TGTGCCAGCTCACGCGCTTCCGGGGGGACAGATACGCAGTATTTT
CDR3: CASSRASGGTDTQYF

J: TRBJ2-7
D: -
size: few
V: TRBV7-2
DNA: TGTGCCAGCAGCCCACGGACGGCCTACGAGCAGTACTTC
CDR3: CASSPRTAYEQYF

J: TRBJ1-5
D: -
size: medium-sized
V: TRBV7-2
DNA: TGTGCCAGCAGCTCCGGTGTTTTCAATCAGCCCCAGCATTTT
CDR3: CASSSGVFNQPQHF

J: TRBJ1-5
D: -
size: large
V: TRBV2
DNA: TGTGCCAGCAGGGACCCAAATCAGCCCCAGCATTTT
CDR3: CASRDPNQPQHF

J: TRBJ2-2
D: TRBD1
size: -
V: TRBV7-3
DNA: TGTGCCAGCAGCAAAACGTCGTTCGGGGGACAGGGCGACACCGGGGAGCTGTTTTTT
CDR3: CASSKTSFGGQGDTGELFF

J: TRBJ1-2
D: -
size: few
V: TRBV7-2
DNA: TGTGCCAGCAGCTTTAGACAGGAAAACTATGGCTACACCTTC
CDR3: CASSFRQENYGYTF

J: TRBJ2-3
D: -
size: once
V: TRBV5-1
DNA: TGCGCCAGCAGCTTCGGTCGGGATGTTACTAGCACAGATACGCAGTATTTT
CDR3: CASSFGRDVTSTDTQYF

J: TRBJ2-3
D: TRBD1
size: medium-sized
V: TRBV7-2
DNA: TGTGCCAGCAGCTTAGGGACAGGCTCTAGCACAGATACGCAGTATTTT
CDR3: CASSLGTGSSTDTQYF

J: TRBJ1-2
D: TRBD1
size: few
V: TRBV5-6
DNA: TGTGCCAGCACGGGCCTGGGACAGGGTCATGGCTACACCTTC
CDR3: CASTGLGQGHGYTF

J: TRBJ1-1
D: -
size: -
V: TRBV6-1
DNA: TGTGCCAGCAGTACCGGGACGGCTGGAGCTTTCTTT
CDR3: CASSTGTAGAFF

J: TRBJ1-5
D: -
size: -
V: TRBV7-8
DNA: TGTGCCAGCAGCCTCGGACGGGATCAGCCCCAGCATTTT
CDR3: CASSLGRDQPQHF

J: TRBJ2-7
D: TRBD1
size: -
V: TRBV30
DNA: TGTGCCTGGGGGACAGGGACTGTTGGCGAGCAGTACTTC
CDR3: CAWGTGTVGEQYF

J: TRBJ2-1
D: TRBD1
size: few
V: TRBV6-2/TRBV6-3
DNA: TGTGCCAGCAGTTACGGCAGGGGGCGGGGCAATGAGCAGTTCTTC
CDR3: CASSYGRGRGNEQFF

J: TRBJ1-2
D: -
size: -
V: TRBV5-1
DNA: TGCGCCAGCAGCCTGGGGGGGGGAGGCTATGGCTACACCTTC
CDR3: CASSLGGGGYGYTF

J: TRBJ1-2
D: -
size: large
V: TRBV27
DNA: TGTGCCAGCAGTTCCGGCCGCGGACATGGAGGCTACACCTTC
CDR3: CASSSGRGHGGYTF

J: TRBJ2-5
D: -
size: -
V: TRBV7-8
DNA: TGTGCCAGCAGCTTCGGCCGAATTGGGGAGACCCAGTACTTC
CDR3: CASSFGRIGETQYF